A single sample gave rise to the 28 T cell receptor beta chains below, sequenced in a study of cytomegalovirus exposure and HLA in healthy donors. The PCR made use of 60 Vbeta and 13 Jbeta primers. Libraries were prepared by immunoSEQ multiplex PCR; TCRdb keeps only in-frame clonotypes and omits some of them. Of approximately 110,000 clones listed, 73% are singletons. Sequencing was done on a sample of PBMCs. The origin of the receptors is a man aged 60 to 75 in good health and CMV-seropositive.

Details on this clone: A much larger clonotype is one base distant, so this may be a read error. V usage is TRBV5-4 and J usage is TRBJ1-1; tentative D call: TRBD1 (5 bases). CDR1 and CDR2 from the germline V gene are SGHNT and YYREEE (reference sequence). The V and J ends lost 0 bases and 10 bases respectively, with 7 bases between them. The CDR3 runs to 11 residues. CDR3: CASSLGQGAFF. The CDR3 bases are TGTGCCAGCAGCTTGGGGCAGGGAGCTTTCTTT.

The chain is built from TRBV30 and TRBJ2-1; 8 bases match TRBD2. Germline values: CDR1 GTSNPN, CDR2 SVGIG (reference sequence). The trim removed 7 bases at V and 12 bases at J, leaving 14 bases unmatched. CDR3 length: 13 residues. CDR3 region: CASHGERGRGQFF. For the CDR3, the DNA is TGTGCCTCTCACGGAGAGCGGGGGAGGGGGCAGTTCTTC.

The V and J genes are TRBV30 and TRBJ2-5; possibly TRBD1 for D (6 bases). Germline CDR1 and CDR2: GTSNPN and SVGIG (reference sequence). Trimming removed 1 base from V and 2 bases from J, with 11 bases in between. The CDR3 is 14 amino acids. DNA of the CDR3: TGTGCCTGGAGTGCCGACAGGACGCAAGAGACCCAGTACTTC. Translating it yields CAWSADRTQETQYF.

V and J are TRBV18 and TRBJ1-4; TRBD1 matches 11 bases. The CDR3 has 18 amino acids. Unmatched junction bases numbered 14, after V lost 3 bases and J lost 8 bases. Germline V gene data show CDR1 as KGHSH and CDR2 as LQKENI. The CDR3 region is CASSPSGTGGTYGEKLFF. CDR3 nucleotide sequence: TGTGCCAGCTCACCGTCCGGGACAGGGGGTACTTATGGGGAAAAACTGTTTTTT.

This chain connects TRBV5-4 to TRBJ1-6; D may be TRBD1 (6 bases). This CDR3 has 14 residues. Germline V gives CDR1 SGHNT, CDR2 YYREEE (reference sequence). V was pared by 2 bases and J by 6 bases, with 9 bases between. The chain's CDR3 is CASSFEQGNSPLHF. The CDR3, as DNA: TGTGCCAGCAGCTTTGAACAGGGTAATTCACCCCTCCACTTT.

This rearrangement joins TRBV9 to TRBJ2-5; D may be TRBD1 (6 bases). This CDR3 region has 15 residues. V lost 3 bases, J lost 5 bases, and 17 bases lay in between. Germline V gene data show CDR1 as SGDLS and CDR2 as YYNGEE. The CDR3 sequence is CASSEGHQTLETQYF. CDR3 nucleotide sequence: TGTGCCAGCAGCGAGGGACATCAAACCCTGGAGACCCAGTACTTC.

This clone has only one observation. CDR3 amino acids: CASSFQLGAGELFF. In DNA form, the CDR3 reads TGTGCCAGCAGCTTCCAGTTAGGGGCCGGGGAGCTGTTTTTT. The rearrangement joins TRBV13 to TRBJ2-2; tentatively, D is TRBD1 (5 bases). With 3 bases removed from V and 6 bases from J, the gap between germline ends came to 11 bases. The length of the CDR3 is 14 residues. The germline V gene has CDR1 PRHDT and CDR2 FYEKMQ (reference sequence).

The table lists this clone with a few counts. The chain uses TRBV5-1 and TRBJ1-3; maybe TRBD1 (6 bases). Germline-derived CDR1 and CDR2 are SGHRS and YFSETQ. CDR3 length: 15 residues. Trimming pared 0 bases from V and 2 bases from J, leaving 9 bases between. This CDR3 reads CASSLVGQTGNTIYF. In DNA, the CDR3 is TGCGCCAGCAGCTTGGTGGGACAAACTGGAAACACCATATATTTT.

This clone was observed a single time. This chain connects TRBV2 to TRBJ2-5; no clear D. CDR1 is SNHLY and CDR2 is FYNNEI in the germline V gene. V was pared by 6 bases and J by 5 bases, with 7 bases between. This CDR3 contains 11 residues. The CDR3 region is CASSLAETQYF. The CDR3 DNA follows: TGTGCCAGCAGCCTGGCCGAGACCCAGTACTTC.

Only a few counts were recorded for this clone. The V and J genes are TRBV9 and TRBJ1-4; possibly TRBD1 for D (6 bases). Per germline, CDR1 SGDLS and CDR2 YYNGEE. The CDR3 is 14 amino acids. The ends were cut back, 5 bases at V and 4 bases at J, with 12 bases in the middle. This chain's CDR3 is CASRVDSLNEKLFF. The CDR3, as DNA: TGTGCCAGCAGAGTGGACAGCCTTAATGAAAAACTGTTTTTT.

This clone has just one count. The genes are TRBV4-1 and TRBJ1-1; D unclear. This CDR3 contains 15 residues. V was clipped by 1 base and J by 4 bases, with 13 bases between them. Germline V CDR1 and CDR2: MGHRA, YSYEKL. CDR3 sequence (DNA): TGCGCCAGCAGCCAAGCGGGAGTAAGAGGCACTGAAGCTTTCTTT. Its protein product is CASSQAGVRGTEAFF.

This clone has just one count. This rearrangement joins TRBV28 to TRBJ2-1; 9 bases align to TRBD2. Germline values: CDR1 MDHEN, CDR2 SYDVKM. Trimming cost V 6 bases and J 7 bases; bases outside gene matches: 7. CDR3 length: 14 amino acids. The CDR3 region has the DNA TGTGCCAGCAGAACAGCGGGGGGACTTAATGAGCAGTTCTTC. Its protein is CASRTAGGLNEQFF.

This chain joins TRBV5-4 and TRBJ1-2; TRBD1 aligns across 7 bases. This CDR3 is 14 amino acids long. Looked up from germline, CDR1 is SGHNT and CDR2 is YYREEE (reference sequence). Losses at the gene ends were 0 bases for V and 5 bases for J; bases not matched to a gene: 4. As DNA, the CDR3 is TGTGCCAGCAGCTTGGGGTCACAGGGGTATGGCTACACCTTC. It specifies CASSLGSQGYGYTF.

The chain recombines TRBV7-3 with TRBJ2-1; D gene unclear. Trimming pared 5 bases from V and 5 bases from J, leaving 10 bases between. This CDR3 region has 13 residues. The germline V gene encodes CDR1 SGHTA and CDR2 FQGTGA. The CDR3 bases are TGTGCCAGCAGCACGAGATTCCACAATGAGCAGTTCTTC. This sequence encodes CASSTRFHNEQFF.

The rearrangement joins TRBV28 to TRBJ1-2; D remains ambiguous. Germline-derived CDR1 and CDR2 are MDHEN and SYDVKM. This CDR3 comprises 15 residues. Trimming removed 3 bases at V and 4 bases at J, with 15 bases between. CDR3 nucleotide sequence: TGTGCCAGCAGTTTGTCGGGAGCAAGGATCTATGGCTACACCTTC. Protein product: CASSLSGARIYGYTF.

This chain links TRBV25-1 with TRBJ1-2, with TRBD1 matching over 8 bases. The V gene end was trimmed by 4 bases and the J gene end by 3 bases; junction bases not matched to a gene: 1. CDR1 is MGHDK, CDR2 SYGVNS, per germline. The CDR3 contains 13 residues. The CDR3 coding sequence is TGTGCCAGCAGTGGACAGGGGCACTATGGCTACACCTTC. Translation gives CASSGQGHYGYTF.

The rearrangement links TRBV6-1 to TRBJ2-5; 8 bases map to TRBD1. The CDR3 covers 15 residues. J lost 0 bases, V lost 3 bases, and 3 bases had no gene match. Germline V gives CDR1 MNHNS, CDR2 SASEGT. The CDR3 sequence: CASSDRDRYQETQYF. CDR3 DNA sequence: TGTGCCAGCAGTGACCGGGACAGGTACCAAGAGACCCAGTACTTC.

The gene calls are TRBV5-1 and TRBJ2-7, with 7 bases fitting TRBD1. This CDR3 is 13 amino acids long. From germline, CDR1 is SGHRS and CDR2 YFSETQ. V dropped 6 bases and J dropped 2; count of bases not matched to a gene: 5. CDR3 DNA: TGCGCCAGCATACGAACAGGGGCCTACGAGCAGTACTTC. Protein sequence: CASIRTGAYEQYF.

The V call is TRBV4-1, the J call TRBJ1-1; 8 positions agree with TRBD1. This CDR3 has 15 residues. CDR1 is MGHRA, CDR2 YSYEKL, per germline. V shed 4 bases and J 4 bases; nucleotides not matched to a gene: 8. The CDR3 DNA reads TGCGCCAGCAGCCCGTTCGGACAGGGCACCACTGAAGCTTTCTTT. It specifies CASSPFGQGTTEAFF.

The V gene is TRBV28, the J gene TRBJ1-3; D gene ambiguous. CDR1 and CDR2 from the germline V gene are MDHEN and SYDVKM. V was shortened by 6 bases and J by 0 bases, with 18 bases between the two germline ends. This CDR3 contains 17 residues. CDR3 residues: CASSRSSDSISGNTIYF. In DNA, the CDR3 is TGTGCCAGCAGCCGCTCCTCTGACTCAATCTCTGGAAACACCATATATTTT.

The CDR3 coding sequence is TGTGCCAGCAGTTACTTAGGAGGGGCCAGCGACGAGCAGTACTTC. It yields the protein CASSYLGGASDEQYF. The chain has TRBV6-6 and TRBJ2-7, with D possibly matching TRBD2 (6 bases). Germline V lookup: CDR1 MNHNY, CDR2 SVGAGI (reference sequence). The CDR3 runs to 15 residues. The ends were cut back, 1 base at V and 5 bases at J, with 15 bases in the middle.

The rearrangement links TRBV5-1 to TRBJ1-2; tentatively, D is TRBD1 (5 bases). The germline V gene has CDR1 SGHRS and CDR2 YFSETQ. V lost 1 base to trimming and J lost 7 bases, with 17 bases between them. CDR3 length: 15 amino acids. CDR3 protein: CASSLTTGREGGYTF. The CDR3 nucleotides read TGCGCCAGCAGCTTGACTACGGGCAGGGAGGGTGGCTACACCTTC.

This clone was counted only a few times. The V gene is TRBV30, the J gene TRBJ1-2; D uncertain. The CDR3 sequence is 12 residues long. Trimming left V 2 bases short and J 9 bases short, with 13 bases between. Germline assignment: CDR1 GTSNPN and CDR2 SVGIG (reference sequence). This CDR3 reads CAWSHGSFSYTF. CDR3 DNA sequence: TGTGCCTGGAGTCATGGGAGTTTCAGCTACACCTTC. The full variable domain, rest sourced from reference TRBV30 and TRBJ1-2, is SQTIHQWPATLVQPVGSPLSLECTVEGTSNPNLYWYRQAAGRGLQLLFYSVGIGQISSEVPQNLSASRPQDRQFILSSKKLLLSDSGFYLCAWSHGSFSYTFGSGTRLTVV.

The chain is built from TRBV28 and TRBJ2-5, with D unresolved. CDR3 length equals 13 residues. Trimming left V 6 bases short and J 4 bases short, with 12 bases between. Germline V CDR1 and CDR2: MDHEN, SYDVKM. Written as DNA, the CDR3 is TGTGCCAGCAGCCCCGGGTATTCAGAGACCCAGTACTTC. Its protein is CASSPGYSETQYF. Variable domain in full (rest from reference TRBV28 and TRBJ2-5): DVKVTQSSRYLVKRTGEKVFLECVQDMDHENMFWYRQDPGLGLRLIYFSYDVKMKEKGDIPEGYSVSREKKERFSLILESASTNQTSMYLCASSPGYSETQYFGPGTRLLVL.

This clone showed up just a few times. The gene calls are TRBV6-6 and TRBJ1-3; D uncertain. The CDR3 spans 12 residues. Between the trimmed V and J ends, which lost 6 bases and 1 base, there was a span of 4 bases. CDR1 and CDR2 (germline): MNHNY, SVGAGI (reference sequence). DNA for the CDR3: TGTGCCAGCAGGTCGTCTGGAAACACCATATATTTT. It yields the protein CASRSSGNTIYF.

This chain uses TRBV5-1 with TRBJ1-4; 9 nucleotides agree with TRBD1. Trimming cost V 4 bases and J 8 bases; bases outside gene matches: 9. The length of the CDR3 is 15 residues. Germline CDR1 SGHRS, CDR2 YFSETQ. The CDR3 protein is CASSTEQGAGEKLFF. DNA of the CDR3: TGCGCCAGCAGCACGGAACAGGGGGCAGGAGAAAAACTGTTTTTT.

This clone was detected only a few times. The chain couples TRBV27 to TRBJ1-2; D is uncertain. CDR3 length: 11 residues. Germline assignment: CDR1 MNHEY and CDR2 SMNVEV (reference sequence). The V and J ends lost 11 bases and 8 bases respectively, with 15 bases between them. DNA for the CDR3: TGTGCCCTTACACCGACTAGGGGCTACACCTTC. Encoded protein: CALTPTRGYTF.

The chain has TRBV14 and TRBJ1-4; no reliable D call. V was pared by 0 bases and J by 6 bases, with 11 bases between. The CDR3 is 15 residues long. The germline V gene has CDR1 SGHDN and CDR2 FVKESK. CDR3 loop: CASSQDMGVYEKLFF. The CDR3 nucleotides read TGTGCCAGCAGCCAAGATATGGGAGTTTATGAAAAACTGTTTTTT.